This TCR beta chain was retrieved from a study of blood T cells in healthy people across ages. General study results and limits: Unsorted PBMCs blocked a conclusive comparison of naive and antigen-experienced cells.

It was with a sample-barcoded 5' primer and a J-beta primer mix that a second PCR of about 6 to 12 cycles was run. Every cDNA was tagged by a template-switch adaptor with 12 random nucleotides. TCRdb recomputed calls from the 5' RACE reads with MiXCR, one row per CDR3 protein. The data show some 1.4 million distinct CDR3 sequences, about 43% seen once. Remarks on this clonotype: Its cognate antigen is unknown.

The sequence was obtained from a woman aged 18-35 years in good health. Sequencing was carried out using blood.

The DNA of the CDR3 is TGTGCCAGCAGCCAAGGAGCGATCAATGAGCAGTTCTTC. It encodes CASSQGAINEQFF. The chain is built from TRBV3-1 and TRBJ2-1; the D is unclear. Trimming left V 1 base short and J 6 bases short, with 7 bases between. Germline lookup yields CDR1 LGHDT and CDR2 YNNKEL (reference sequence). This CDR3 spans 13 amino acids.